Listed below are T cell receptor beta chains from one sample, sequenced in a study of cytomegalovirus exposure and HLA in healthy donors. Generated by immunoSEQ multiplex PCR, the TCRdb table keeps only in-frame clones and is missing some. The sample records 260,000 or so clones, about 90% being singletons. Sequences were obtained from PBMCs. Receptors originate from a woman aged 30 to 39 in good health and CMV-seronegative. Each CDR3 is given without its conserved first and last residue. D genes are given only for firm matches.

D gene: -
J gene: TRBJ2-2
V gene: TRBV14
CDR3 protein: ASSPESHRVGLF

D gene: -
J gene: TRBJ2-1
V gene: TRBV7-3
CDR3 protein: ASSTLGGDEQF

D gene: TRBD2
J gene: TRBJ2-1
V gene: TRBV6-6
CDR3 protein: ASSYGTSGSLNEQF

D gene: TRBD2
J gene: TRBJ2-4
V gene: TRBV5-6
CDR3 protein: ATAQMTSGKNIQY

D gene: -
J gene: TRBJ2-3
V gene: TRBV1
CDR3 protein: TSSQEGGTDTQY

D gene: TRBD1
J gene: TRBJ1-2
V gene: TRBV28
CDR3 protein: ASSLTGGRGYT

D gene: -
J gene: TRBJ2-7
V gene: TRBV21-1
CDR3 protein: ASSNRTGLPYEQY

D gene: TRBD2
J gene: TRBJ2-1
V gene: TRBV2
CDR3 protein: ASSGLGLAGVNEQF

D gene: TRBD1
J gene: TRBJ2-1
V gene: TRBV27
CDR3 protein: ASTGTGTGSNEQF

D gene: TRBD1
J gene: TRBJ2-2
V gene: TRBV27
CDR3 protein: ASSRGQGGTGELF

D gene: TRBD2
J gene: TRBJ2-7
V gene: TRBV15
CDR3 protein: ATRPSGAYEQY

D gene: -
J gene: TRBJ2-5
V gene: TRBV5-1
CDR3 protein: ASSLVGAQETQY

D gene: TRBD1
J gene: TRBJ2-5
V gene: TRBV7-3
CDR3 protein: ASSWTGGSETQY

D gene: -
J gene: TRBJ2-6
V gene: TRBV7-2
CDR3 protein: ASSLMRVSGANVLT

D gene: TRBD2
J gene: TRBJ2-4
V gene: TRBV5-6
CDR3 protein: ASSSLAVAKNIQY

D gene: TRBD1
J gene: TRBJ2-3
V gene: TRBV30
CDR3 protein: ACPGTGTSDTQY

D gene: TRBD2
J gene: TRBJ2-2
V gene: TRBV5-1
CDR3 protein: ASSPLLAGGNTGELF

D gene: -
J gene: TRBJ2-7
V gene: TRBV6-5
CDR3 protein: ASSYSSGSSYEQY

D gene: -
J gene: TRBJ1-1
V gene: TRBV7-6
CDR3 protein: ASSPKVGQNTEAF

D gene: TRBD2
J gene: TRBJ2-1
V gene: TRBV6-5
CDR3 protein: ASRVAGGYYNEQF

D gene: -
J gene: TRBJ1-1
V gene: TRBV29-1
CDR3 protein: SVVPRENTEAF

D gene: -
J gene: TRBJ2-7
V gene: TRBV7-6
CDR3 protein: ASSFLDSSYEQY

D gene: -
J gene: TRBJ2-3
V gene: TRBV5-6
CDR3 protein: ASSLFNGKNTQY

D gene: TRBD2
J gene: TRBJ2-7
V gene: TRBV5-6
CDR3 protein: ASSSQLRTSGRDEQY

D gene: TRBD1
J gene: TRBJ2-7
V gene: TRBV6-5
CDR3 protein: ASSYGNRGGGHEQY

D gene: TRBD2
J gene: TRBJ2-1
V gene: TRBV27
CDR3 protein: ASSLSGSGTYNEQF

D gene: -
J gene: TRBJ2-7
V gene: TRBV7-6
CDR3 protein: ASSLAGGGSYEQY

D gene: TRBD2
J gene: TRBJ2-7
V gene: TRBV11-3
CDR3 protein: ASSPVAGSEQY